This entry features one T cell receptor beta chain sequence. This record belongs to a study of cytomegalovirus exposure and HLA in healthy donors. Primers: 60 Vbeta forward and 13 Jbeta reverse. Assay used: immunoSEQ multiplex PCR; TCRdb lists only in-frame clones, some missing. The table includes about 140,000 clones, around 77% detected once. Germline-derived CDR1 and CDR2 are LNHDA and SQIVND (reference sequence). This CDR3 spans 16 amino acids. V lost 1 base, J lost 4 bases, and 17 bases lay in between. The V and J genes are TRBV19 and TRBJ2-7; D gene ambiguous. The sample was PBMCs. The origin of this receptor is a young man in good health and CMV-seronegative. Here the CDR3 reads CASSIGPHRGIYEQYF. The CDR3 bases are TGTGCCAGTAGTATAGGACCGCACCGAGGAATTTACGAGCAGTACTTC.